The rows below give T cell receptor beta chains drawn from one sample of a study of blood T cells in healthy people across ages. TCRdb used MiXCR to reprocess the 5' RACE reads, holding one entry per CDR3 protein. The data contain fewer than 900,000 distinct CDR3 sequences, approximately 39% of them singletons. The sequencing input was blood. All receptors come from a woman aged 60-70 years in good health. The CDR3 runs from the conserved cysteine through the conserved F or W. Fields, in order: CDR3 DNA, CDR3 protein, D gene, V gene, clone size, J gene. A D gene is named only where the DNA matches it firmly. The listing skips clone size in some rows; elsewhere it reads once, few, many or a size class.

cdr3_nt: TGCAGTGCCTCCAGCAGGACAGGGGGCCATGAGCAGTTCTTC; cdr3_aa: CSASSRTGGHEQFF; d_call: TRBD1; v_call: TRBV20-1; clone_size: .; j_call: TRBJ2-1
cdr3_nt: TGCAGTGCTAGAGTAGCAGGCGGCTATGGCTACACCTTC; cdr3_aa: CSARVAGGYGYTF; d_call: .; v_call: TRBV20-1; clone_size: .; j_call: TRBJ1-2
cdr3_nt: TGCGCCAGCAGCTTGGGATTAGCGGGGGGCATTTACAATGAGCAGTTCTTC; cdr3_aa: CASSLGLAGGIYNEQFF; d_call: TRBD2; v_call: TRBV5-1; clone_size: .; j_call: TRBJ2-1
cdr3_nt: TGCGCCAGCAGCCTTCAGGGGGCGGCCACAGATACGCAGTATTTT; cdr3_aa: CASSLQGAATDTQYF; d_call: TRBD1; v_call: TRBV5-1; clone_size: .; j_call: TRBJ2-3
cdr3_nt: TGTGCCAGTAGTCAGGACGGCTACAATCAGCCCCAGCATTTT; cdr3_aa: CASSQDGYNQPQHF; d_call: .; v_call: TRBV19; clone_size: .; j_call: TRBJ1-5
cdr3_nt: TGTGCCAGCAGTACCAAGGACAGGGGTGCAGAGACCCAGTACTTC; cdr3_aa: CASSTKDRGAETQYF; d_call: TRBD1; v_call: TRBV28; clone_size: few; j_call: TRBJ2-5
cdr3_nt: TGTGCCAGCAGTCTGGGACTAGCGGAGTCCTTCGAGCAGTACTTC; cdr3_aa: CASSLGLAESFEQYF; d_call: TRBD2; v_call: TRBV12-3/TRBV12-4; clone_size: few; j_call: TRBJ2-7
cdr3_nt: TGTGCCAGCAGCTTAGAGGTGCAGCGTTTCCGCGAGCAGTTCTTC; cdr3_aa: CASSLEVQRFREQFF; d_call: .; v_call: TRBV7-2; clone_size: few; j_call: TRBJ2-1
cdr3_nt: TGTGCCAGCAGTTACCTCGGGACGGGTCACCAAGAGACCCAGTACTTC; cdr3_aa: CASSYLGTGHQETQYF; d_call: .; v_call: TRBV6-5; clone_size: .; j_call: TRBJ2-5
cdr3_nt: TGCAGTGCTAGAGTAGCGGGAAACTCCTCACCCCTCCACTTT; cdr3_aa: CSARVAGNSSPLHF; d_call: .; v_call: TRBV20-1; clone_size: few; j_call: TRBJ1-6
cdr3_nt: TGTGCCAGCAGTTACTCGATAGGGGGAGAAGAGACCCAGTACTTC; cdr3_aa: CASSYSIGGEETQYF; d_call: .; v_call: TRBV6-5; clone_size: once; j_call: TRBJ2-5
cdr3_nt: TGCGCCAGCAGCCAAGAGAGAACAAGGGCTAATGAAAAACTGTTTTTT; cdr3_aa: CASSQERTRANEKLFF; d_call: .; v_call: TRBV4-1; clone_size: .; j_call: TRBJ1-4
cdr3_nt: TGTGCCAGCAGTTCGTTGACTAGCGGGAGGTACCAAGAGACCCAGTACTTC; cdr3_aa: CASSSLTSGRYQETQYF; d_call: TRBD2; v_call: TRBV28; clone_size: .; j_call: TRBJ2-5
cdr3_nt: TGTGCCAGCAGTGAACGGGCAGGGACAGAGACCCAGTACTTC; cdr3_aa: CASSERAGTETQYF; d_call: .; v_call: TRBV6-1; clone_size: .; j_call: TRBJ2-5
cdr3_nt: TGCAGTGCTAGAGCCGGGACTAGCGGGAGGGGGAACACAGATACGCAGTATTTT; cdr3_aa: CSARAGTSGRGNTDTQYF; d_call: TRBD2; v_call: TRBV20-1; clone_size: .; j_call: TRBJ2-3
cdr3_nt: TGCGCCAGCAGCGCAGACGGGACAGTCTACGAGCAGTACTTC; cdr3_aa: CASSADGTVYEQYF; d_call: TRBD1; v_call: TRBV5-1; clone_size: .; j_call: TRBJ2-7
cdr3_nt: TGTGCCAGCAGTCCCTCGGGTGCGGACAGGCCATCATGGGGGGGAAGGCAGCAGTACTTC; cdr3_aa: CASSPSGADRPSWGGRQQYF; d_call: .; v_call: TRBV6-5; clone_size: few; j_call: TRBJ2-4
cdr3_nt: TGTGCCAGCAGCCCGTGGACAGGGGGCTCTGAGACCCAGTACTTC; cdr3_aa: CASSPWTGGSETQYF; d_call: TRBD1; v_call: TRBV7-2; clone_size: few; j_call: TRBJ2-5
cdr3_nt: TGTGCCAGCAGTTTCCTAGCGAGGGGGAGTTCAGATACGCAGTATTTT; cdr3_aa: CASSFLARGSSDTQYF; d_call: .; v_call: TRBV12-3/TRBV12-4; clone_size: .; j_call: TRBJ2-3
cdr3_nt: TGTGCCAGCAGTTACTCGACGGGGAGCCCCCAGGCCCAGTACTTC; cdr3_aa: CASSYSTGSPQAQYF; d_call: .; v_call: TRBV6-5; clone_size: once; j_call: TRBJ2-7
cdr3_nt: TGTGCCAGCAGTTTATCTGCCAACGGAAGGGAAGAAAAACTGTTTTTT; cdr3_aa: CASSLSANGREEKLFF; d_call: .; v_call: TRBV27; clone_size: .; j_call: TRBJ1-4
cdr3_nt: TGCAGTGCTAGAGACCGTACCGGGACTCGCTCCTACGAGCAGTACTTC; cdr3_aa: CSARDRTGTRSYEQYF; d_call: .; v_call: TRBV20-1; clone_size: .; j_call: TRBJ2-7
cdr3_nt: TGTACCAGCAGCTTCGGACTAGCGGGATCAGATACGCAGTATTTT; cdr3_aa: CTSSFGLAGSDTQYF; d_call: TRBD2; v_call: TRBV7-2; clone_size: .; j_call: TRBJ2-3
cdr3_nt: TGCAGTGCTAGATCACAGAATAGCAATCAGCCCCAGCATTTT; cdr3_aa: CSARSQNSNQPQHF; d_call: .; v_call: TRBV20-1; clone_size: .; j_call: TRBJ1-5
cdr3_nt: TGTGCCAGCAAACAAGGCCTAGCGACCCAAACTTACAATGAGCAGTTCTTC; cdr3_aa: CASKQGLATQTYNEQFF; d_call: .; v_call: TRBV4-2; clone_size: .; j_call: TRBJ2-1
cdr3_nt: TGTGCCAGCAGTGAAGGGAGGGTTACGAACACCGGGGAGCTGTTTTTT; cdr3_aa: CASSEGRVTNTGELFF; d_call: .; v_call: TRBV6-1; clone_size: .; j_call: TRBJ2-2
cdr3_nt: TGCAGTGCTAGTGGGGTCGTGAACACTGAAGCTTTCTTT; cdr3_aa: CSASGVVNTEAFF; d_call: .; v_call: TRBV20-1; clone_size: .; j_call: TRBJ1-1
cdr3_nt: TGTGCCAGCAGTTTACGCGGGGGGCGCGATGAGCAGTTCTTC; cdr3_aa: CASSLRGGRDEQFF; d_call: TRBD2; v_call: TRBV12-3/TRBV12-4; clone_size: .; j_call: TRBJ2-1
cdr3_nt: TGTGCCAGCCGCGAACGAAGGGGGAACACCGGGGAGCTGTTTTTT; cdr3_aa: CASRERRGNTGELFF; d_call: .; v_call: TRBV2; clone_size: many; j_call: TRBJ2-2
cdr3_nt: TGCAGTGCTAGGGCGGGGGGGAGCTCCTACAATGAGCAGTTCTTC; cdr3_aa: CSARAGGSSYNEQFF; d_call: TRBD2; v_call: TRBV20-1; clone_size: .; j_call: TRBJ2-1
cdr3_nt: TGTGCCAGCACCCCGACAGGGTCTAGCTACGAGCAGTACTTC; cdr3_aa: CASTPTGSSYEQYF; d_call: TRBD1; v_call: TRBV2; clone_size: .; j_call: TRBJ2-7
cdr3_nt: TGTGCCAGCAGTCAGACCTTAGCGGCGTACACAGATACGCAGTATTTT; cdr3_aa: CASSQTLAAYTDTQYF; d_call: .; v_call: TRBV2; clone_size: few; j_call: TRBJ2-3
cdr3_nt: TGTGCCATCAGTGAGTCCGCCCATGGAGCGGGAGGCAATACGCAGTATTTT; cdr3_aa: CAISESAHGAGGNTQYF; d_call: TRBD2; v_call: TRBV10-3; clone_size: .; j_call: TRBJ2-3
cdr3_nt: TGTGCCAGCAGTCCCTCAGGGGGGGCCTATTACAATGAGCAGTTCTTC; cdr3_aa: CASSPSGGAYYNEQFF; d_call: .; v_call: TRBV12-3/TRBV12-4; clone_size: .; j_call: TRBJ2-1
cdr3_nt: TGTGCCTGCTTAGCGGGGGGCACCTTAGATACGCAGTATTTT; cdr3_aa: CACLAGGTLDTQYF; d_call: TRBD2; v_call: TRBV30; clone_size: few; j_call: TRBJ2-3